A selection of T cell receptor beta chains follows, all from one sample in a study of T cells after yellow fever vaccination. One entry per CDR3 protein results from TCRdb running MiXCR on the 5' RACE reads. The data contain a few hundred thousand distinct CDR3 sequences, 7.5% to 9% of them seen just once; the ten biggest clones take up about a sixth. Sequencing was performed on PBMCs, taken on the day of the first yellow fever vaccination. These receptors were obtained from a man younger than 35 who received the YFV17D yellow fever vaccine. The CDR3 runs from the conserved cysteine through the conserved F or W. Fields, in order: clone size, D gene, J gene, V gene, CDR3 DNA, CDR3 protein. A D gene is named only where the DNA matches it firmly. Clone size appears in some rows only: once, few, many, or a class for an expanded clone.

size: -; D: -; J: TRBJ1-1; V: TRBV20-1; DNA: TGCAGTGCTAAGGAGGGGGACACTGAAGCTTTCTTT; CDR3: CSAKEGDTEAFF
size: many; D: -; J: TRBJ2-5; V: TRBV15; DNA: TGTGCCACCAGCAGAGATAGGACAGTGGAGACCCAGTACTTC; CDR3: CATSRDRTVETQYF
size: many; D: -; J: TRBJ1-1; V: TRBV27; DNA: TGTGCCAGCAGTTCCGACAGCACCTCTGAAGCTTTCTTT; CDR3: CASSSDSTSEAFF
size: many; D: -; J: TRBJ1-2; V: TRBV11-2; DNA: TGTGCCAGCAGCTTCGGCAGGGGTGACTATGGCTACACCTTC; CDR3: CASSFGRGDYGYTF
size: -; D: -; J: TRBJ2-2; V: TRBV9; DNA: TGTGCCAGCAGCGTAGACAACACCGGGGAGCAGTTTTTT; CDR3: CASSVDNTGEQFF
size: few; D: -; J: TRBJ2-1; V: TRBV19; DNA: TGTGCCAGTACGGACTTAGGGGGAGAACCCTACAATGAGCAGTTCTTC; CDR3: CASTDLGGEPYNEQFF
size: few; D: TRBD2; J: TRBJ2-2; V: TRBV6-1; DNA: TGTGCCAGCAGTACCCACGTTAGGACTAGTTACACCGGGGAGCTGTTTTTT; CDR3: CASSTHVRTSYTGELFF
size: few; D: -; J: TRBJ2-5; V: TRBV5-1; DNA: TGCGCCAGCACACACTTAGGGGGACAAGAGACCCAGTACTTC; CDR3: CASTHLGGQETQYF
size: few; D: TRBD2; J: TRBJ2-1; V: TRBV19; DNA: TGTGCCAGTAATCTAGCGGGGGGCATCAACAATGAGCAGTTCTTC; CDR3: CASNLAGGINNEQFF
size: -; D: -; J: TRBJ2-7; V: TRBV27; DNA: TGTGCCAGCAGTCGGGGGGCGTTGGGCGAGCAGTACTTC; CDR3: CASSRGALGEQYF
size: -; D: -; J: TRBJ2-7; V: TRBV5-1; DNA: TGCGCCAGCAGCTTGCCGGGTCCCTACGAGCAGTACTTC; CDR3: CASSLPGPYEQYF
size: few; D: TRBD1; J: TRBJ1-3; V: TRBV4-1; DNA: TGCGCCAGCAGCCAAGTAGGGACAGGGGGCCGTGGAAACACCATATATTTT; CDR3: CASSQVGTGGRGNTIYF
size: few; D: -; J: TRBJ1-2; V: TRBV6-5; DNA: TGTGCCAGCAGTTACATGCGGACGGCCTATGGCTACACCTTC; CDR3: CASSYMRTAYGYTF
size: many; D: -; J: TRBJ1-4; V: TRBV6-6; DNA: TGTGCCAGCGGGCAGGGTCGCGAAAAACTGTTTTTT; CDR3: CASGQGREKLFF
size: few; D: -; J: TRBJ2-1; V: TRBV5-1; DNA: TGCGCCAGCAGCTTGGGGCTGAATAATGAGCAGTTCTTC; CDR3: CASSLGLNNEQFF
size: -; D: -; J: TRBJ2-5; V: TRBV10-3; DNA: TGTGCCATCGGGAGTGGGGGAAGGCAAGAGACCCAGTACTTC; CDR3: CAIGSGGRQETQYF
size: -; D: -; J: TRBJ1-1; V: TRBV7-3; DNA: TGTGCCAGCAGCTCAGGACGGGGGGAAGCTTTCTTT; CDR3: CASSSGRGEAFF
size: -; D: TRBD2; J: TRBJ2-2; V: TRBV19; DNA: TGTGCCAGTAGTATAGCGGGGGGGCCGGGCACCGGGGAGCTGTTTTTT; CDR3: CASSIAGGPGTGELFF
size: -; D: -; J: TRBJ1-2; V: TRBV12-3/TRBV12-4; DNA: TGTGCCAGCACCTCGGGACATAATGGCTACACCTTC; CDR3: CASTSGHNGYTF
size: -; D: TRBD1; J: TRBJ1-2; V: TRBV19; DNA: TGTGCCAGTAGTACCAACAGGGGTTACTATGGCTACACCTTC; CDR3: CASSTNRGYYGYTF
size: many; D: -; J: TRBJ1-1; V: TRBV5-1; DNA: TGCGCCAGCAGCTTGGCGATCGGGGAGAAGGAAGCTTTCTTT; CDR3: CASSLAIGEKEAFF
size: many; D: -; J: TRBJ2-6; V: TRBV11-2; DNA: TGTGCCAGCCGCTTCTCTGGGGCCAACGTCCTGACTTTC; CDR3: CASRFSGANVLTF
size: few; D: TRBD1; J: TRBJ2-1; V: TRBV4-2; DNA: TGTGCCAGCAGCCAAGAGATCCTGACAGGGTGGAATGAGCAGTTCTTC; CDR3: CASSQEILTGWNEQFF
size: many; D: -; J: TRBJ2-3; V: TRBV10-2; DNA: TGCGCCAGCAGTGAGTGGGTAGCGGGCACAGATACGCAGTATTTT; CDR3: CASSEWVAGTDTQYF
size: many; D: -; J: TRBJ2-3; V: TRBV11-2; DNA: TGTGCCAGCAGCTTAGAGCTTTTCGGTTCAGATACGCAGTATTTT; CDR3: CASSLELFGSDTQYF
size: -; D: TRBD2; J: TRBJ2-1; V: TRBV4-1; DNA: TGCGCCAGCAGCCAAGGAGCGGGGAAAGCTATCTACAATGAGCAGTTCTTC; CDR3: CASSQGAGKAIYNEQFF
size: -; D: -; J: TRBJ1-1; V: TRBV19; DNA: TGTGCCAGTAGTTATAGCATGAACACTGAAGCTTTCTTT; CDR3: CASSYSMNTEAFF
size: few; D: -; J: TRBJ2-4; V: TRBV11-2; DNA: TGTGCCAGCACCCCCGGAGCGGGCGGTTTAGCCAAAAACATTCAGTACTTC; CDR3: CASTPGAGGLAKNIQYF
size: few; D: -; J: TRBJ2-6; V: TRBV5-6; DNA: TGTGCCAGCAGCCCGACCGGGGGGGCCAACGTCCTGACTTTC; CDR3: CASSPTGGANVLTF
size: -; D: -; J: TRBJ2-3; V: TRBV6-1; DNA: TGTGCCAGCAGCTTGGGGGGACTTTTCACAGATACGCAGTATTTT; CDR3: CASSLGGLFTDTQYF
size: -; D: -; J: TRBJ2-1; V: TRBV4-2; DNA: TGTGCCAGCAGCCAAGTCACGGCGGGGGAGCAGTTCTTC; CDR3: CASSQVTAGEQFF
size: many; D: -; J: TRBJ2-1; V: TRBV11-2; DNA: TGTGCCAGCAGCTTGTCGTCCGGACAAGGCAATGAGCAGTTCTTC; CDR3: CASSLSSGQGNEQFF
size: -; D: -; J: TRBJ2-1; V: TRBV10-3; DNA: TGTGCCATCAGTGATAGGACGGTAAGCTCCTACAATGAGCAGTTCTTC; CDR3: CAISDRTVSSYNEQFF
size: many; D: -; J: TRBJ1-1; V: TRBV7-9; DNA: TGTGCCAGCAGCTTTTGGGGGCAGAACACTGAAGCTTTCTTT; CDR3: CASSFWGQNTEAFF
size: few; D: TRBD2; J: TRBJ2-3; V: TRBV5-4; DNA: TGTGCCAGCAGCGCCGCGGGGGGGACTAGCACAGATACGCAGTATTTT; CDR3: CASSAAGGTSTDTQYF
size: many; D: TRBD1; J: TRBJ1-1; V: TRBV12-3/TRBV12-4; DNA: TGTGCCAGCAGTGCTCGTACAGGGGCGAGTGGTGCTGGGGAAGCTTTCTTT; CDR3: CASSARTGASGAGEAFF
size: few; D: TRBD2; J: TRBJ2-5; V: TRBV5-1; DNA: TGCGCCAGCACCAGGACTAGCGGGCAAGAGACCCAGTACTTC; CDR3: CASTRTSGQETQYF
size: -; D: TRBD2; J: TRBJ2-1; V: TRBV7-8; DNA: TGTGCCAGCAGCCCTCAGCGGGGGGGCCACTCCTACAATGAGCAGTTCTTC; CDR3: CASSPQRGGHSYNEQFF
size: few; D: -; J: TRBJ2-3; V: TRBV7-2; DNA: TGTGCCAGCAGCCGGGACTTAGGCACAGATACGCAGTATTTT; CDR3: CASSRDLGTDTQYF
size: -; D: TRBD1; J: TRBJ1-1; V: TRBV6-2/TRBV6-3; DNA: TGTGCCAGCAGCCTATGGGACAGGGGGAACACTGAAGCTTTCTTT; CDR3: CASSLWDRGNTEAFF
size: -; D: TRBD1; J: TRBJ1-2; V: TRBV15; DNA: TGTGCCACCAGCAGAGACCCCTCCACTCGACAGGGGCTGTCTAACTATGGCTACACCTTC; CDR3: CATSRDPSTRQGLSNYGYTF